Listed below are T cell receptor beta chains from one sample, sequenced in a study of T cell responses to AZD1222 COVID-19 vaccine. Using immunoSEQ multiplex PCR, the repertoire was profiled, and TCRdb retains in-frame clones only, with some absent. The sample holds approximately 190,000 clones, approximately 92% seen once. The specimen comprised peripheral blood, sampled 28 days after the second dose of the MenACWY control vaccine. These receptors were collected from an adult who received the MenACWY meningococcal vaccine as a control. Each CDR3 is given with its conserved first and last residue. A D gene is named only where the DNA matches it firmly. A row's size may be missing; if present it is once, few, many or a size class.

v_gene,abundance,j_gene,d_gene,CDR3aa,CDR3nt
TRBV7-2,.,TRBJ1-3,.,CASSLEAPGSGNTIYF,TGTGCCAGCAGCTTAGAGGCCCCGGGATCTGGAAACACCATATATTTT
TRBV9,few,TRBJ1-2,.,CASSVSLGGFTYGYTF,TGTGCCAGCAGCGTAAGTCTTGGAGGGTTCACCTATGGCTACACCTTC
TRBV5-4,.,TRBJ1-2,.,CASSLAVQNYGYTF,TGTGCCAGCAGCTTGGCGGTCCAGAACTATGGCTACACCTTC
TRBV7-9,.,TRBJ1-5,.,CASSLAGGPNQPQHF,TGTGCCAGCAGCTTAGCGGGCGGCCCCAATCAGCCCCAGCATTTT
TRBV19,.,TRBJ1-6,.,CASSTRGGNSPLHF,TGTGCCAGTAGTACGCGGGGCGGTAATTCACCCCTCCACTTT
TRBV18,.,TRBJ2-1,TRBD2,CASSPLGLAGGRNEQFF,TGTGCCAGCTCACCGCTCGGACTAGCGGGAGGTCGGAATGAGCAGTTCTTC
TRBV3-1/TRBV3-2,.,TRBJ2-3,.,CASSRTSRAVDTQYF,TGTGCCAGCAGCCGAACTAGCAGGGCCGTAGATACGCAGTATTTT
TRBV4-3,once,TRBJ1-2,.,CASSQRGRGYGYTF,TGCGCCAGCAGCCAGAGGGGAAGAGGCTATGGCTACACCTTC
TRBV5-4,few,TRBJ2-7,TRBD2,CASSLGSAGRGDEQYF,TGTGCCAGCAGCTTGGGTTCTGCGGGACGGGGGGACGAGCAGTACTTC
TRBV7-8,once,TRBJ1-1,.,CASSSLGGGVRTEAFF,TGTGCCAGCAGCTCTCTGGGGGGGGGCGTTCGGACTGAAGCTTTCTTT
TRBV6-5,.,TRBJ2-1,TRBD2,CATALAGGAGGEQFF,TGTGCAACAGCTTTGGCAGGGGGAGCGGGGGGTGAGCAGTTCTTC
TRBV7-2,.,TRBJ2-5,.,CASSSTGRETQYF,TGTGCCAGCAGCTCGACAGGGAGGGAGACCCAGTACTTC
TRBV12-5,.,TRBJ1-6,TRBD1,CASGLDPTGGNSPLHF,TGTGCTAGTGGTTTGGACCCGACAGGGGGAAATTCACCCCTCCACTTT
TRBV28,.,TRBJ1-1,.,CASSYSTGLVAEAFF,TGTGCCAGCAGTTACTCCACAGGCCTTGTCGCTGAAGCTTTCTTT
TRBV10-3,few,TRBJ1-5,TRBD1,CAITDREGQPQHF,TGTGCCATCACTGACAGGGAAGGACAGCCCCAGCATTTT
TRBV5-6,.,TRBJ2-5,.,CASSFYVSLTGQETQYF,TGTGCCAGCAGCTTTTACGTGTCCTTAACGGGCCAAGAGACCCAGTACTTC
TRBV7-2,once,TRBJ1-2,.,CASSLQGLGYTF,TGTGCCAGCAGCTTGCAGGGCCTCGGCTACACCTTC
TRBV9,.,TRBJ2-3,TRBD1,CASSLQGQLKRTDTQYF,TGTGCCAGCAGCTTACAGGGACAGCTCAAGAGGACAGATACGCAGTATTTT
TRBV30,.,TRBJ1-2,.,CAWSVRGDNGYTF,TGTGCCTGGAGTGTAAGAGGGGACAATGGCTACACCTTC
TRBV29-1,.,TRBJ1-1,TRBD1,CSETTGLGTEAFF,TGCAGCGAGACGACAGGGTTGGGCACTGAAGCTTTCTTT
TRBV19,.,TRBJ1-2,.,CASSIGDRYGYTF,TGTGCCAGTAGTATTGGTGACAGATATGGCTACACCTTC
TRBV28,.,TRBJ1-5,TRBD1,CASRHTGGLGGAQHF,TGTGCCAGCAGACACACAGGGGGTCTGGGGGGGGCCCAGCATTTT
TRBV28,.,TRBJ1-4,.,CASSLLGKLFF,TGTGCCAGCAGCCTGCTGGGAAAACTGTTTTTT
TRBV28,.,TRBJ1-2,TRBD1,CASRVPGGQGIYGYTF,TGTGCCAGCAGGGTACCTGGGGGACAGGGAATTTATGGCTACACCTTC
TRBV30,.,TRBJ2-4,.,CACSPGLKNIQYF,TGTGCCTGTTCGCCGGGGCTGAAAAACATTCAGTACTTC
TRBV7-2,.,TRBJ2-2,.,CASSFVTGRHGELFF,TGTGCCAGCAGCTTTGTCACAGGCCGGCACGGGGAGCTGTTTTTT
TRBV2,.,TRBJ2-1,.,CASSDRDGAYNEQFF,TGTGCCAGCAGTGACCGGGACGGAGCCTACAATGAGCAGTTCTTC
TRBV13,.,TRBJ2-7,TRBD1,CASSLKDRGHSYEQYF,TGTGCCAGCAGCCTAAAGGACAGGGGGCACTCCTACGAGCAGTACTTC
TRBV13,once,TRBJ2-5,TRBD1,CASSLYRGRSQETQYF,TGTGCCAGCAGCTTATACAGGGGTCGGAGTCAAGAGACCCAGTACTTC
TRBV6-1,.,TRBJ1-4,.,CASSEWGGQLQKLFF,TGTGCCAGCAGTGAATGGGGGGGGCAGTTGCAGAAACTGTTTTTT
TRBV6-5,.,TRBJ1-2,.,CASRRDPSYGYTF,TGTGCCAGCAGGAGGGACCCAAGCTATGGCTACACCTTC
TRBV3-1/TRBV3-2,.,TRBJ1-4,TRBD1,CASSQRQGHEKLFF,TGTGCCAGCAGCCAACGACAGGGACATGAAAAACTGTTTTTT
TRBV28,.,TRBJ2-7,.,CASSAVAREQYF,TGTGCCAGCAGTGCGGTGGCGCGGGAGCAGTACTTC
TRBV7-9,once,TRBJ1-4,.,CASSSDRLGVNEKLFF,TGTGCCAGCAGCTCTGACAGGCTGGGGGTTAATGAAAAACTGTTTTTT
TRBV27,.,TRBJ1-1,.,CASSSGLNTEAFF,TGTGCCAGCAGTTCAGGGTTGAACACTGAAGCTTTCTTT
TRBV7-3,once,TRBJ2-5,.,CASSPRSGVGETQYF,TGTGCCAGCAGCCCCCGTAGCGGAGTCGGGGAGACCCAGTACTTC
TRBV9,.,TRBJ2-3,TRBD1,CASSGGQGGTDTQYF,TGTGCCAGCAGCGGGGGACAGGGCGGTACAGATACGCAGTATTTT
TRBV6-6,.,TRBJ2-1,TRBD2,CASSWGLRNEQFF,TGTGCCAGCAGTTGGGGACTACGGAATGAGCAGTTCTTC
TRBV7-9,.,TRBJ2-5,TRBD2,CASSPRLAGVPETQYF,TGTGCCAGCAGCCCCCGACTAGCGGGAGTACCTGAGACCCAGTACTTC
TRBV9,once,TRBJ2-7,.,CASSVGQGGHEQYF,TGTGCCAGCAGCGTAGGACAGGGAGGACACGAGCAGTACTTC
TRBV9,.,TRBJ2-3,.,CASSVGGDTQYF,TGTGCCAGCAGCGTAGGTGGTGATACGCAGTATTTT
TRBV5-1,.,TRBJ2-1,.,CASSFESPNGEQFF,TGCGCCAGCAGCTTCGAAAGTCCCAACGGTGAGCAGTTCTTC
TRBV13,.,TRBJ1-2,.,CASSHRTVGAYGYTF,TGTGCCAGCAGTCATAGGACAGTCGGCGCATATGGCTACACCTTC
TRBV5-6,.,TRBJ2-6,.,CASSSSRGAGANVLTF,TGTGCCAGCAGCTCCTCCAGGGGGGCTGGGGCCAACGTCCTGACTTTC
TRBV6-5,once,TRBJ1-1,.,CASSSPRQGAAGAFF,TGTGCCAGCAGCTCCCCTCGGCAGGGAGCTGCGGGTGCTTTCTTT
TRBV29-1,.,TRBJ2-1,TRBD2,CSHTTLGTSGPSSYNEQFF,TGCAGCCACACCACACTGGGGACTAGCGGCCCGAGCTCCTACAATGAGCAGTTCTTC
TRBV7-9,.,TRBJ1-2,.,CASSLDSQTRNYGYTF,TGTGCCAGCAGCTTAGATTCCCAGACCCGTAACTATGGCTACACCTTC
TRBV19,.,TRBJ1-1,TRBD1,CASSKGTGVGTEAFF,TGTGCCAGTAGTAAGGGGACAGGGGTGGGCACTGAAGCTTTCTTT
TRBV6-2/TRBV6-3,.,TRBJ2-1,TRBD2,CASSDQRETYEQFF,TGTGCCAGCAGTGACCAGCGGGAGACGTATGAGCAGTTCTTC
TRBV9,.,TRBJ2-3,TRBD2,CASSGRTSGRSDTQYF,TGTGCCAGCAGCGGCAGGACTAGCGGGAGGTCTGATACGCAGTATTTT
TRBV19,.,TRBJ1-1,.,CASSTHRATDTEAFF,TGTGCCAGTAGTACGCACAGGGCCACGGACACTGAAGCTTTCTTT
TRBV7-2,.,TRBJ2-3,.,CASRESPDTQYF,TGTGCCAGTCGGGAGTCCCCAGATACGCAGTATTTT